One and the same sample provided the 20 T cell receptor beta chains below, sequenced in a study of response to subunit inactivated influenza vaccine. From the RT-PCR reads, TCRdb called clonotypes with MiXCR, one entry per CDR3 protein. The repertoire has under 750,000 distinct CDR3 sequences, about 11% of them found once; the top ten carry 9.5% to 13%. The sample was PBMCs from blood, taken on the day of vaccination. These receptors came from a middle-aged man who received an inactivated influenza vaccine.

This clonotype was detected a few times. This chain links TRBV3-1 with TRBJ1-6; TRBD1 might be the D (6 bases). V was trimmed by 1 base and J by 8 bases, leaving 18 bases between them. Germline values: CDR1 LGHDT, CDR2 YNNKEL (reference sequence). The CDR3 is made up of 17 amino acids. In nucleotides, the CDR3 is TGTGCCAGCAGCCAAGCTGGTACAGGGTTGTTGTATTCACCCCTCCACTTT. As protein: CASSQAGTGLLYSPLHF. The full variable domain, its missing parts supplied by reference TRBV3-1 and TRBJ1-6, is DTAVSQTPKYLVTQMGNDKSIKCEQNLGHDTMYWYKQDSKKFLKIMFSYNNKELIINETVPNRFSPKSPDKAHLNLHINSLELGDSAVYFCASSQAGTGLLYSPLHFGNGTRLTVT.

This rearrangement joins TRBV12-3 or TRBV12-4 to TRBJ2-7, with a weak D call TRBD1 (5 bases). The CDR3 loop spans 12 amino acids. V was trimmed by 6 bases and J by 2 bases, leaving 8 bases between them. CDR3 nucleotides: TGTGCCAGCAGCGGCAGGGCCTACGAGCAGTACTTC. Its protein is CASSGRAYEQYF.

V usage is TRBV12-3 or TRBV12-4 and J usage is TRBJ2-1; tentative D call: TRBD2 (6 bases). V lost 3 bases and J 8 bases, leaving 11 bases between the germline ends. This CDR3 has 13 amino acids. CDR3 loop: CASSFGGNDEQFF. The CDR3 region has the DNA TGTGCCAGCAGTTTTGGGGGGAACGATGAGCAGTTCTTC.

This clonotype was seen more than once but under ten times. The V call is TRBV20-1, the J call TRBJ2-7; the match to TRBD2 covers 9 bases. This CDR3 is built from 14 residues. Trimming cost V 2 bases and J 3 bases; bases outside gene matches: 5. CDR1 and CDR2 (germline): DFQATT, SNEGSKA (reference sequence). CDR3 DNA sequence: TGCAGTGCTAGATCGGTTAGCGGGGGCTACGAGCAGTACTTC. It encodes CSARSVSGGYEQYF.

This clonotype was recorded at least ten times. J is TRBJ2-1 and V is TRBV10-3, with D possibly matching TRBD2 (6 bases). This CDR3 comprises 24 residues. Germline V gives CDR1 ENHRY, CDR2 SYGVKD. V shed 0 bases and J shed 6 bases, with 39 bases lying between them. CDR3 nucleotide sequence: TGTGCCATCAGTGAGTCGATTAGGTCACGCGGCCCTGGGAGGATGGGAGTGTCCGGCAATGAGCAGTTCTTC. Translation gives CAISESIRSRGPGRMGVSGNEQFF.

This clonotype was picked up a small number of times. The chain employs TRBV10-3 and TRBJ2-7; 7 bases fit TRBD1. The V gene's germline CDR1 is ENHRY and CDR2 SYGVKD. V lost 7 bases to trimming and J lost 9 bases; unmatched junction nucleotides: 9. This CDR3 has 12 amino acids. In DNA form, the CDR3 reads TGTGCCATCAAAGGGGACAGCGCCGCGCAGTACTTC. Translation gives CAIKGDSAAQYF.

This clonotype was detected ten times or more. This chain connects TRBV7-2 to TRBJ2-1; 7 nucleotides agree with TRBD2. The CDR3 length is 14 residues. Germline loops: CDR1 SGHTA, CDR2 FQGNSA. Losses at the gene ends were 0 bases for V and 6 bases for J; bases not matched to a gene: 2. Here the CDR3 reads CASSLAGGFNEQFF. Here the CDR3 DNA reads TGTGCCAGCAGCTTAGCGGGGGGGTTCAATGAGCAGTTCTTC.

This clonotype was seen at least ten times. This chain uses TRBV20-1 with TRBJ2-1, with a weak D call TRBD2 (5 bases). The ends were cut back, 5 bases at V and 7 bases at J, with 18 bases in the middle. Germline CDR1 and CDR2: DFQATT and SNEGSKA (reference sequence). The CDR3 loop spans 14 amino acids. CDR3 in amino acids: CSAPPSTSGNEQFF. The CDR3 DNA sequence: TGCAGTGCTCCCCCCTCAACCTCGGGAAATGAGCAGTTCTTC.

The gene calls are TRBV9 and TRBJ2-7; 7 positions match TRBD1. The ends lost 0 bases at V and 6 bases at J; junction bases unmatched: 6. In germline, CDR1 is SGDLS, CDR2 YYNGEE. The CDR3 runs 14 residues. The CDR3 sequence: CASSVAFSGGEQYF. CDR3 sequence (DNA): TGTGCCAGCAGCGTAGCTTTTTCAGGGGGCGAGCAGTACTTC.

In this sample, this clonotype turned up a few times. This sequence joins TRBV7-9 and TRBJ2-2; tentative D call: TRBD1 (5 bases). Trimming stripped 2 bases from V and 4 bases from J, with 17 bases between. Germline values: CDR1 SEHNR, CDR2 FQNEAQ (reference sequence). CDR3 length equals 17 residues. The CDR3 spells CASSLKGQGFSTGELFF. The CDR3 DNA reads as TGTGCCAGCAGCTTAAAAGGTCAGGGCTTCTCCACCGGGGAGCTGTTTTTT.

This clonotype was observed a handful of times. The chain employs TRBV9 and TRBJ2-7; tentatively, D is TRBD1 or TRBD2 (5 bases each). There are 15 residues in the CDR3. V gave up 5 bases and J gave up 7 bases, with 22 bases separating them. Per the germline V gene, CDR1 is SGDLS and CDR2 is YYNGEE. In DNA form, the CDR3 reads TGTGCCAGCAGGCGCGGACATACCGACGAGGGGGAGCAGTACTTC. Its protein is CASRRGHTDEGEQYF.

This clonotype was counted only a few times. The chain couples TRBV25-1 to TRBJ2-3, with D unresolved. The CDR3 is 14 amino acids. With 4 bases removed from V and 1 base from J, the gap between germline ends came to 9 bases. Germline values: CDR1 MGHDK, CDR2 SYGVNS. Written as DNA, the CDR3 is TGTGCCAGCAGTGGTCTACGGGGCACAGATACGCAGTATTTT. Translated: CASSGLRGTDTQYF.

The CDR3 DNA is TGTGCCAGCAGCTTGGATGCAGCGCTGAGAAACACTGAAGCTTTCTTT. Protein sequence: CASSLDAALRNTEAFF. The rearrangement uses TRBV7-2 and TRBJ1-1; D call uncertain. The CDR3 sequence is 16 residues long. CDR1 is SGHTA and CDR2 is FQGNSA in the germline V gene. Trimming removed 3 bases from V and 2 bases from J, with 16 bases in between.

The V and J genes are TRBV20-1 and TRBJ2-7; TRBD1 agrees at 9 bases. V shed 6 bases and J 3 bases; nucleotides not matched to a gene: 6. This CDR3 contains 13 residues. The germline V gene has CDR1 DFQATT and CDR2 SNEGSKA (reference sequence). This CDR3 is CSALPGQGYEQYF. As DNA, the CDR3 is TGCAGTGCCCTGCCGGGACAGGGCTACGAGCAGTACTTC.

In this sample, this clonotype turned up a few times. The chain couples TRBV5-6 to TRBJ2-3; 7 bases match TRBD2. The CDR3 is made up of 12 amino acids. After removal of 4 bases from V and 6 bases from J, the junction contained 2 bases not matched to a gene. Germline CDR1 and CDR2: SGHDT and YYEEEE. The CDR3 sequence is CASSRGDDTQYF. CDR3 in DNA: TGTGCCAGCAGCCGGGGGGATGATACGCAGTATTTT.

This clonotype was detected a few times. The genes are TRBV10-3 and TRBJ2-5, with D unclear. The CDR3 is 13 amino acids. V lost 6 bases, J lost 0 bases, and 8 bases lay in between. From germline, CDR1 is ENHRY and CDR2 SYGVKD. The CDR3 coding sequence is TGTGCCATCAGCCAGGCCAACCAAGAGACCCAGTACTTC. This codes for CAISQANQETQYF.

This clonotype was detected only a few times. The V gene is TRBV5-5, the J gene TRBJ2-2; weak D call: TRBD2 (6 bases). This CDR3 is 15 amino acids long. Germline CDR1 SGHKS, CDR2 YYEKEE (reference sequence). Trimming pared 2 bases from V and 3 bases from J, leaving 11 bases between. The CDR3 DNA is TGTGCCAGCAGCTTCTATGGAGGGCACACCGGGGAGCTGTTTTTT. It is translated as CASSFYGGHTGELFF.

The chain uses TRBV12-3 or TRBV12-4 and TRBJ2-1; TRBD2 might be the D (6 bases). This CDR3 region has 14 residues. V lost 7 bases to trimming and J lost 4 bases, with 14 bases between them. In DNA form, the CDR3 reads TGTGCCAGCAAACCTCTCGGAGGGTACAATGAGCAGTTCTTC. Translated: CASKPLGGYNEQFF.

This clonotype was seen only a few times. This sequence joins TRBV7-8 and TRBJ2-7; TRBD2 matches 9 bases. The trim removed 1 base at V and 9 bases at J, leaving 13 bases unmatched. The CDR3 runs to 16 residues. CDR1 and CDR2 (germline): SGHVS, FQNEAQ. CDR3 in amino acids: CASSLEGASGMGRQYF. In DNA form, the CDR3 reads TGTGCCAGCAGCTTAGAAGGGGCTAGCGGGATGGGCCGGCAGTACTTC.

The sample holds a few counts of this clonotype. This chain joins TRBV10-3 and TRBJ2-7; D assignment may be TRBD1 or TRBD2 (5 bases each). The CDR3 loop spans 13 amino acids. Trimming cost V 7 bases and J 1 base, with 11 bases left between them. Germline-derived CDR1 and CDR2 are ENHRY and SYGVKD. The CDR3 DNA is TGTGCCATCACTGGGGGTCCTTCCTACGAGCAGTACTTC. This translates into CAITGGPSYEQYF.